The entry that follows covers one TCR beta chain sequence. The target antigen is unknown. This sample was included in a study of T cells in localized non-small cell lung cancer. Study-level points and caveats: The appearance of a median approximately 60 of the top 100 tumor clones was seen in adjacent lung. A denser population of T cells in blood accompanied longer overall survival.

Produced via immunoSEQ multiplex PCR; TCRdb's table is partial and in-frame only. The sample lists 72,000 or so clones, roughly 86% occurring once. This CDR3 has 16 residues. V lost 6 bases, J lost 1 base, and 8 bases stayed unmatched. Germline V gives CDR1 SGHRS, CDR2 YFSETQ. The chain combines TRBV5-1 with TRBJ2-5; 11 bases fit TRBD2. The TCR was taken from a female donor over 55 with stage I lung adenocarcinoma. The source was peripheral blood, collected before any cancer treatment. In nucleotides, the CDR3 is TGCGCCAGCACCATAGCGGGGGGGCCAATCCAAGAGACCCAGTACTTC. It yields the protein CASTIAGGPIQETQYF.